The T cell receptor beta chain described here comes from a study of vaccination and CD4 T cells after COVID-19. This CDR3 has 13 residues. V lost 1 base and J lost 4, with 5 bases in between. In germline, CDR1 is SEHNR, CDR2 FQNEAQ (reference sequence). Noted treatment: approximately nine-day PBMC culture with coronavirus spike peptide pools or control peptides (ViraFEST assay). ViraFEST enlarged antigen-specific T cell populations with peptide pools and afterwards sequenced TCRs. Researchers used the Oncomine TCR Beta short-read assay to sequence DNA from cultured CD4+ T cells. Each CDR3 protein gets one entry after TCRdb re-called the PCR reads with MiXCR. This sample carries 9,000 to 15,000 distinct CDR3 sequences, under 35% of them seen once, and the ten largest clones take 34%. This clonotype was picked up a small number of times. Its antigen is not known.

The gene calls are TRBV7-9 and TRBJ2-1; unclear D gene. The source of this sequence is a human donor who received a COVID-19 vaccine. Sample: CD4+ T cells from blood, cultured in vitro, taken before SARS-CoV-2 vaccination. The CDR3 loop is CASSLDSYNEQFF. The CDR3 DNA reads TGTGCCAGCAGCTTAGACAGTTACAATGAGCAGTTCTTC.